This TCR beta chain was observed in a study of molecular identifiers for immune sequencing clone quantification. As to this clonotype: This may stem from a read error, because a much larger clone lies one nucleotide away.

Libraries used about 18,000 to 1,100,000 sorted naive CD8 T cells and 10%, 30% or 50% RNA input. Sorting selected naive CD8 T cells with a CD8+CD4-CCR7+CD45RA+ phenotype. Listed TCR primers, together with previously described methods, were used for the bulk TCR libraries. TCRdb reprocessed the PCR reads with MiXCR, giving one entry per CDR3 protein. This sample yields over 550,000 distinct CDR3 sequences, of which roughly 23% are seen a single time; 0.6% to 0.9% belongs to the top ten. The CDR3 runs 14 residues. The V gene's germline CDR1 is MDHEN and CDR2 SYDVKM. The rearrangement uses TRBV28 and TRBJ2-5; possibly TRBD2 for D (6 bases). The sequence was collected from a human donor in good health. Some libraries in this study had Jurkat cell RNA spiked in. Specimen: naive CD8+ T cells from blood, with Jurkat cell RNA spiked in. Stated subset: FACS-sorted CD8+CD4-CCR7+CD45RA+ naive T cells. The CDR3 here is CASTTMEGRETQCF. Here the CDR3 DNA reads TGTGCCAGCACCACTATGGAGGGAAGAGAGACCCAGTGCTTC.